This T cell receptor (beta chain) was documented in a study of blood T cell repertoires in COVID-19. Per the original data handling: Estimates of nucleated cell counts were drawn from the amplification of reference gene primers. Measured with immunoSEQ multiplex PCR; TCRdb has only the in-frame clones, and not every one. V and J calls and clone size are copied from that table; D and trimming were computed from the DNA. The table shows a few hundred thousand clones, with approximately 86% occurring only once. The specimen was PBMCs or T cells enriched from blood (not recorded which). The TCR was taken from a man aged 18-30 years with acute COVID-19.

The CDR3 is CASSKGQRQTFDEQYF. As DNA, the CDR3 is TGTGCCAGCAGCAAAGGACAGCGACAGACTTTCGACGAGCAGTACTTC. The chain combines TRBV21-1 with TRBJ2-7; no DNA check was done on the table's D call, TRBD1. TRBV21-1 is flagged as a pseudogene. The CDR3 is made up of 16 amino acids.